One and the same sample provided the 17 T cell receptor beta chains below, sequenced in a study of control samples from healthy donors and cancer patients. Data came from immunoSEQ multiplex PCR; TCRdb stores just in-frame clones and leaves some out. This table has about 120,000 clones, 70% to 90% appearing once. Sequencing was done on a sample of blood. These receptors were collected from a woman in her sixties or seventies in good health.

The J gene is TRBJ2-4, the V gene TRBV29-1; TRBD2 aligns across 10 bases. CDR3 length: 15 amino acids. Germline CDR1 and CDR2: SQVTM and ANQGSEA. Trimming took 5 bases from V and 0 from J; bases not matched to a gene: 4. CDR3 loop: CSVSSGGLAKNIQYF. As DNA, the CDR3 is TGCAGCGTTAGTAGCGGGGGGCTAGCCAAAAACATTCAGTACTTC.

This chain joins TRBV5-1 and TRBJ2-5; D not certain. V was clipped by 1 base and J by 2 bases, with 9 bases between them. CDR1 is SGHRS and CDR2 is YFSETQ in the germline V gene. There are 14 residues in the CDR3. CDR3 region: CASSLLSSQETQYF. CDR3 bases: TGCGCCAGCAGCTTGTTAAGCTCGCAAGAGACCCAGTACTTC.

This clone has a count of ten or more. V and J are TRBV7-9 and TRBJ1-4; no definite D call. This CDR3 comprises 13 residues. The germline V gene has CDR1 SEHNR and CDR2 FQNEAQ (reference sequence). Trimming pared 4 bases from V and 8 bases from J, leaving 11 bases between. CDR3 nucleotide sequence: TGTGCCAGCAGCTCCCACTCAAGGGAAAAACTGTTTTTT. The encoded protein is CASSSHSREKLFF.

Remarks on this clone: Other DNA sequences in this specimen translate into the identical CDR3. The genes are TRBV11-2 and TRBJ1-2; D may be TRBD1 (5 bases). CDR3 size: 18 residues. The V and J ends lost 2 bases and 0 bases respectively, with 19 bases between them. CDR1 is SGHAT, CDR2 FQNNGV, per germline. The CDR3 protein is CASSLNNNHRIANYGYTF. The CDR3 nucleotides are TGTGCCAGCAGCTTAAACAACAACCACAGGATAGCTAACTATGGCTACACCTTC.

This clone showed up just once. The chain employs TRBV9 and TRBJ2-1; D is possibly TRBD1 (7 bases). Germline CDR1 reads SGDLS; CDR2 reads YYNGEE. Deletions cut 4 bases from V and 4 bases from J, with 18 bases between. CDR3 length: 16 residues. The CDR3 coding sequence is TGTGCCAGCAGCATCACAGGGGAGGACAGATACAATGAGCAGTTCTTC. This encodes CASSITGEDRYNEQFF.

The chain combines TRBV5-1 with TRBJ1-1; TRBD1 aligns across 7 bases. The CDR3 sequence is 15 residues long. Trimming cost V 2 bases and J 0 bases; bases outside gene matches: 4. Germline V lookup: CDR1 SGHRS, CDR2 YFSETQ. The CDR3 region is CASSFTGALNTEAFF. DNA for the CDR3: TGCGCCAGCAGCTTTACAGGGGCCTTGAACACTGAAGCTTTCTTT. Combining the CDR3 with reference TRBV5-1 and TRBJ1-1 gives the whole variable domain KAGVTQTPRYLIKTRGQQVTLSCSPISGHRSVSWYQQTPGQGLQFLFEYFSETQRNKGNFPGRFSGRQFSNSRSEMNVSTLELGDSALYLCASSFTGALNTEAFFGQGTRLTVV.

This rearrangement joins TRBV23-1 to TRBJ1-5; 9 bases match TRBD1. TRBV23-1 is annotated as an ORF whose role is uncertain. The CDR3 is made up of 13 amino acids. Trimming removed 10 bases from V and 5 bases from J; junction bases left unmatched: 6. CDR3 in DNA: TGCGCCACCAGCCGACAGGGGGATCAGCCCCAGCATTTT. Residues: CATSRQGDQPQHF.

This clone has more than one count but fewer than ten. The gene calls are TRBV24-1 and TRBJ2-7; TRBD1 agrees at 10 bases. Germline V lookup: CDR1 KGHDR, CDR2 SFDVKD. The CDR3 sequence is 16 residues long. Germline trimming cut 2 bases from V and 1 base from J; bases unmatched to any gene: 4. Written as DNA, the CDR3 is TGTGCCACCAGTGATTCCGGACAGGGGGGTTCCTACGAGCAGTACTTC. This codes for CATSDSGQGGSYEQYF.

The V and J genes are TRBV6-5 and TRBJ2-3; 8 bases are shared with TRBD1. The V gene end was trimmed by 6 bases and the J gene end by 5 bases; junction bases not matched to a gene: 7. The CDR3 spans 14 residues. CDR1 MNHEY and CDR2 SVGAGI come from the germline V gene. In DNA, the CDR3 is TGTGCCAGCAGAGACAGGGGTCAGGGAGATACGCAGTATTTT. The encoded protein is CASRDRGQGDTQYF.

Only a few counts were recorded for this clone. This chain links TRBV6-5 with TRBJ1-2, with TRBD1 identical over 7 bases. The CDR3 covers 12 residues. Germline CDR1 reads MNHEY; CDR2 reads SVGAGI. The CDR3 DNA sequence: TGTGCGACGGGACAGACCTTCTATGGCTACACCTTC. Its protein is CATGQTFYGYTF.

The chain uses TRBV27 and TRBJ2-3; D ambiguous. CDR1 MNHEY and CDR2 SMNVEV come from the germline V gene (reference sequence). CDR3 length equals 14 residues. V gave up 6 bases and J gave up 3 bases, with 13 bases separating them. CDR3 sequence (DNA): TGTGCCAGCAGCGTAGGATCTGGAACAGATACGCAGTATTTT. Its translation: CASSVGSGTDTQYF.

The chain carries TRBV24-1 and TRBJ2-5; D gene ambiguous. The CDR3 runs 12 residues. V lost 4 bases and J 5 bases, leaving 7 bases between the germline ends. Germline CDR1 and CDR2: KGHDR and SFDVKD. CDR3 region: CATSDDSETQYF. For the CDR3, the DNA is TGTGCCACCAGTGACGACTCGGAGACCCAGTACTTC.

The chain recombines TRBV7-2 with TRBJ2-1, with 8 positions matching TRBD1. Looked up from germline, CDR1 is SGHTA and CDR2 is FQGNSA. The CDR3 consists of 15 residues. V was clipped by 1 base and J by 3 bases; unmatched bases: 2. In nucleotides, the CDR3 is TGTGCCAGCAGCTTAGAGGGGACAGGCTACAATGAGCAGTTCTTC. This encodes CASSLEGTGYNEQFF.

This sequence joins TRBV7-2 and TRBJ2-5, with D unclear. CDR1 is SGHTA, CDR2 FQGNSA, per germline. The germline V and J ends were trimmed by 0 bases and 4 bases, with 9 bases remaining between them. CDR3 length: 14 amino acids. As DNA, the CDR3 is TGTGCCAGCAGCTTAGCGTGGTTAGCAGAGACCCAGTACTTC. It translates to CASSLAWLAETQYF.

The chain couples TRBV9 to TRBJ2-7, with 9 bases identical to TRBD1. The CDR3 is 16 amino acids. The J segment lost 5 bases and the V segment lost 0 bases, leaving 9 bases of the junction unmatched. The germline CDR1 and CDR2 sequences are SGDLS and YYNGEE. CDR3 bases: TGTGCCAGCAGCGTAGCTTGGGACAGGGACGGGAACGAGCAGTACTTC. This codes for CASSVAWDRDGNEQYF.

V gene TRBV27 combines with J gene TRBJ2-2; D not resolved. The V gene's germline CDR1 is MNHEY and CDR2 SMNVEV (reference sequence). This CDR3 region has 13 residues. Deletions cut 2 bases from V and 6 bases from J, with 7 bases between. This CDR3 reads CASSLRLAGELFF. The CDR3 DNA sequence: TGTGCCAGCAGTTTAAGGTTGGCCGGGGAGCTGTTTTTT.

The rearrangement links TRBV19 to TRBJ1-3; D is unclear. This CDR3 region has 13 residues. Germline CDR1 and CDR2: LNHDA and SQIVND (reference sequence). V was trimmed by 3 bases and J by 4 bases, leaving 7 bases between them. The CDR3 nucleotides read TGTGCCAGTAGTATCGCTGGAGGAAACACCATATATTTT. Its protein product is CASSIAGGNTIYF.